A selection of T cell receptor beta chains follows, all from one sample in a study of neurological immune-mediated disorders. TCRdb re-derived calls from the 5' RACE reads in MiXCR, one entry per CDR3 protein. Found here are about 38,000 distinct CDR3 sequences, 7.2% of them singletons; the top ten hold about 6%. The material sequenced was CD4+ T cells from blood. These TCRs come from a man in his forties or fifties in good health. Both conserved end residues are part of each CDR3. The D gene is left open where the match is weak. Size tells how often a clone was seen (once, few, many) or the class of an expanded clone, and some rows leave it out.

abundance: many
v_gene: TRBV29-1
d_gene: TRBD1
j_gene: TRBJ1-2
CDR3nt: TGCAGCGTTGAACTGGGACAGGGAAACTATGGCTACACCTTC
CDR3aa: CSVELGQGNYGYTF

abundance: many
v_gene: TRBV28
d_gene: NA
j_gene: TRBJ2-7
CDR3nt: TGTGCCAGCAGTCTCCGCTCGAGCGAGCAGTACTTC
CDR3aa: CASSLRSSEQYF

abundance: many
v_gene: TRBV6-1
d_gene: NA
j_gene: TRBJ2-6
CDR3nt: TGTGCCAGCAGTGAAGAACAGGGGGCCAACGTCCTGACTTTC
CDR3aa: CASSEEQGANVLTF

abundance: few
v_gene: TRBV19
d_gene: TRBD1
j_gene: TRBJ2-3
CDR3nt: TGTGCCAGTAGTATCAGGAACAGGGGCAGGTTAACAGATACGCAGTATTTT
CDR3aa: CASSIRNRGRLTDTQYF

abundance: many
v_gene: TRBV6-2/TRBV6-3
d_gene: NA
j_gene: TRBJ1-5
CDR3nt: TGTGCCAGCAGAACCCAGGTAGGGTTATTAAATCAGCCCCAGCATTTT
CDR3aa: CASRTQVGLLNQPQHF

abundance: NA
v_gene: TRBV2
d_gene: NA
j_gene: TRBJ2-3
CDR3nt: TGTGCCAGCAGCACGTCCTGGGGAACGGATACGCAGTATTTT
CDR3aa: CASSTSWGTDTQYF

abundance: many
v_gene: TRBV5-1
d_gene: TRBD1
j_gene: TRBJ1-1
CDR3nt: TGCGCCAGCAGCTTATACAGGGGCGGCACTGAAGCTTTCTTT
CDR3aa: CASSLYRGGTEAFF

abundance: many
v_gene: TRBV6-1
d_gene: NA
j_gene: TRBJ2-5
CDR3nt: TGTGCCAGCTCCTTACGGGCGCAGGGGGAGACCCAGTACTTC
CDR3aa: CASSLRAQGETQYF

abundance: few
v_gene: TRBV10-3
d_gene: NA
j_gene: TRBJ2-2
CDR3nt: TGTGCCATCAGTGAGGGGACGAGCACCGGGGAGCTGTTTTTT
CDR3aa: CAISEGTSTGELFF

abundance: many
v_gene: TRBV27
d_gene: NA
j_gene: TRBJ2-3
CDR3nt: TGTGCCAGCAGTTTAGGGCGAGCCGCGTTTGGGTATACGCAGTATTTT
CDR3aa: CASSLGRAAFGYTQYF

abundance: many
v_gene: TRBV10-3
d_gene: NA
j_gene: TRBJ2-1
CDR3nt: TGTGCCACCCAAGACAGCTTAACAGGGAGTGAGCAGTTCTTC
CDR3aa: CATQDSLTGSEQFF

abundance: many
v_gene: TRBV20-1
d_gene: TRBD2
j_gene: TRBJ2-5
CDR3nt: TGCAGTGCTAACGCGGGAGGAGGGTACCAAGAGACCCAGTACTTC
CDR3aa: CSANAGGGYQETQYF

abundance: many
v_gene: TRBV27
d_gene: NA
j_gene: TRBJ2-1
CDR3nt: TGTGCCAGCAGTTCCCCTACAGGGATCGGGTACAATGAGCAGTTCTTC
CDR3aa: CASSSPTGIGYNEQFF

abundance: many
v_gene: TRBV7-2
d_gene: NA
j_gene: TRBJ2-7
CDR3nt: TGTGCCAGCAGCTCATCCGGGACGGACTACGAGCAGTACTTC
CDR3aa: CASSSSGTDYEQYF

abundance: many
v_gene: TRBV20-1
d_gene: TRBD2
j_gene: TRBJ2-7
CDR3nt: TGCAGTGCAAAACTAGCGGGAGGGCCCTACGAGCAGTACTTC
CDR3aa: CSAKLAGGPYEQYF

abundance: many
v_gene: TRBV5-1
d_gene: TRBD1
j_gene: TRBJ2-5
CDR3nt: TGCGCCAGCAGCCGCCAACCGGGACAGGGGAAACAAGAGACCCAGTACTTC
CDR3aa: CASSRQPGQGKQETQYF